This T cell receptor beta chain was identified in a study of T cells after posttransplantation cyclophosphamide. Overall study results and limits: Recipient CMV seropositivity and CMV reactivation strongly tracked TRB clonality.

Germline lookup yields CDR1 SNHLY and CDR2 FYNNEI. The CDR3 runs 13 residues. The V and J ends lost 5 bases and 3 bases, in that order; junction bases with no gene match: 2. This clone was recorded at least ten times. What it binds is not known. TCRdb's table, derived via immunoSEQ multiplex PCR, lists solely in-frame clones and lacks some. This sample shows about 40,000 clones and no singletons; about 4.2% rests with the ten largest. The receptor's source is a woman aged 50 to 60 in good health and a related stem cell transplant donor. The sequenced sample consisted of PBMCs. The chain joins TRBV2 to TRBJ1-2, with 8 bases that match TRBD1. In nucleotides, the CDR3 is TGTGCCAGCAGTCTGACAGGGGACTATGGCTACACCTTC. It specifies CASSLTGDYGYTF. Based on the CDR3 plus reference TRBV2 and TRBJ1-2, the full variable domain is EPEVTQTPSHQVTQMGQEVILRCVPISNHLYFYWYRQILGQKVEFLVSFYNNEISEKSEIFDDQFSVERPDGSNFTLKIRSTKLEDSAMYFCASSLTGDYGYTFGSGTRLTVV.